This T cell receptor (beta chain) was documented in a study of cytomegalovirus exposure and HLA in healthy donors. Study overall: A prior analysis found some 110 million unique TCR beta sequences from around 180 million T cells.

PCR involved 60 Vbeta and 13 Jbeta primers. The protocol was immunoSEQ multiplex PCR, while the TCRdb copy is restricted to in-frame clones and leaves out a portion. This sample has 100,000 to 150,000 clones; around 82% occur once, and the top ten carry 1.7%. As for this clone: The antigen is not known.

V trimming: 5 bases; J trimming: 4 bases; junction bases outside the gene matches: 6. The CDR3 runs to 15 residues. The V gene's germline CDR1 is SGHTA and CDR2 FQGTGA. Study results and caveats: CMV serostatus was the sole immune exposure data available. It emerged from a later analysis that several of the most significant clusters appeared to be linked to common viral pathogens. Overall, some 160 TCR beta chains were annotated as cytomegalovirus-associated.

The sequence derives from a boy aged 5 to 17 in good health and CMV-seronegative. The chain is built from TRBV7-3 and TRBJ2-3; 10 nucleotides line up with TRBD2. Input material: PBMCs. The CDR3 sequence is CASSPGTSDSDTQYF. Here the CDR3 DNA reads TGTGCCAGCAGCCCCGGGACTAGCGATTCAGATACGCAGTATTTT.